These 26 T cell receptor beta chains originate from one sample sequenced in a study of memory CD4+ T cells and cytomegalovirus serostatus. Single viable CD3+CD4+CD8-CD45RO+ cells were sorted as the memory CD4+ T cells. TCRdb keeps only in-frame clones here, not all; method: immunoSEQ multiplex PCR. This sample has some 80,000 clones, with around 80% found just once. Specimen: memory CD4+ T cells from blood. The receptors come from an adult in good health and CMV-seronegative.

V usage is TRBV6-4 and J usage is TRBJ1-2, with TRBD1 matching 7 bases. The length of the CDR3 is 14 residues. J lost 7 bases, V lost 2 bases, and 7 bases had no gene match. Germline V gene data show CDR1 as MRHNA and CDR2 as SNTAGT. The CDR3: CASSDTDRASGYTF. CDR3 coding DNA: TGTGCCAGCAGTGACACTGACAGGGCGAGTGGCTACACCTTC.

This chain uses TRBV9 with TRBJ1-1; tentative D call: TRBD1 (6 bases). Per germline, CDR1 SGDLS and CDR2 YYNGEE. V dropped 0 bases and J dropped 5 bases, with 11 bases sitting between them. The CDR3 is 14 amino acids. In DNA form, the CDR3 reads TGTGCCAGCAGCGTAGTGGGGGGCGGGACTGAAGCTTTCTTT. As protein: CASSVVGGGTEAFF.

The J gene is TRBJ1-1, the V gene TRBV27; 8 bases align to TRBD1. Germline V gene data show CDR1 as MNHEY and CDR2 as SMNVEV (reference sequence). V lost 6 bases and J lost 0; bases outside the gene matches: 3. This CDR3 is 14 amino acids long. The CDR3 loop is CASRRDRLNTEAFF. The CDR3 DNA reads TGTGCCAGCAGGCGGGACAGGTTGAACACTGAAGCTTTCTTT.

The chain carries TRBV30 and TRBJ1-3; weak D call: TRBD1 (5 bases). The V and J ends lost 0 bases and 9 bases respectively, with 18 bases between them. The CDR3 has 15 residues. CDR1 is GTSNPN, CDR2 SVGIG, per germline (reference sequence). The chain's CDR3 is CAWSVRGTLWATIYF. DNA of the CDR3: TGTGCCTGGAGTGTACGGGGGACGTTGTGGGCCACCATATATTTT.

The chain couples TRBV29-1 to TRBJ2-3, with D possibly being TRBD2 (5 bases). The CDR3 runs 16 residues. The V end was cut by 5 bases, the J end by 4 bases, with 22 bases between. Germline V gene data show CDR1 as SQVTM and CDR2 as ANQGSEA. In nucleotides, the CDR3 is TGCAGCGTTTCCCCCCGGGGTTTCATGGTCTCAGATACGCAGTATTTT. Residues: CSVSPRGFMVSDTQYF.

The gene calls are TRBV6-6 and TRBJ2-5; D gene uncertain. CDR1 is MNHNY and CDR2 is SVGAGI in the germline V gene (reference sequence). Trimming shortened V by 6 bases and J by 2 bases, and 10 bases separated the two germline ends. The CDR3 runs to 13 residues. The CDR3: CASRTTIQETQYF. The CDR3 DNA is TGTGCCAGCAGAACAACGATTCAAGAGACCCAGTACTTC.

V gene TRBV11-3 combines with J gene TRBJ2-5; TRBD2 agrees at 11 bases. Germline CDR1 SGHNT, CDR2 YENEEA. The length of the CDR3 is 16 residues. The V segment lost 5 bases and the J segment 4 bases; nucleotides outside the gene matches: 9. The CDR3 is CASSLGLAGGGETQYF. In DNA form, the CDR3 reads TGTGCCAGCAGCCTCGGGCTAGCGGGGGGAGGAGAGACCCAGTACTTC.

By share, this clone ranks as medium-sized. The CDR3 spells CASSISGDGGNSPLHF. CDR3 in DNA: TGTGCCAGCAGCATTTCCGGGGACGGAGGGAATTCACCCCTCCACTTT. The V and J genes are TRBV9 and TRBJ1-6; a possible D gene is TRBD1 (5 bases). This CDR3 is built from 16 residues. The V end lost 4 bases, the J end lost 7 bases, and 18 bases lay between the germline ends. Germline CDR1 and CDR2: SGDLS and YYNGEE.

CDR3 sequence reads: CASSFNRGNTGELFF. In nucleotides, the CDR3 is TGTGCCAGCAGTTTTAACAGGGGAAACACCGGGGAGCTGTTTTTT. The chain is built from TRBV28 and TRBJ2-2, with 7 bases matching TRBD1. CDR3 length equals 15 residues. The trim removed 3 bases at V and 2 bases at J, leaving 3 bases unmatched. The germline CDR1 and CDR2 sequences are MDHEN and SYDVKM.

V gene TRBV5-5 combines with J gene TRBJ2-2; D tentatively fits TRBD1 or TRBD2 (5 bases each). Trimming took 2 bases from V and 3 from J, leaving 14 bases between them. Germline V lookup: CDR1 SGHKS, CDR2 YYEKEE (reference sequence). The CDR3 covers 16 residues. The CDR3 nucleotides are TGTGCCAGCAGCTTACGGGGCCCCCCTTACACCGGGGAGCTGTTTTTT. It encodes CASSLRGPPYTGELFF.

The rearrangement uses TRBV2 and TRBJ2-2, with TRBD2 matching over 7 bases. V shed 4 bases and J 4 bases; nucleotides not matched to a gene: 6. The V gene's germline CDR1 is SNHLY and CDR2 FYNNEI. The CDR3 spans 15 residues. The CDR3 reads CASSAVRGGTGELFF. The CDR3, as DNA: TGTGCCAGCAGTGCTGTGCGCGGGGGCACCGGGGAGCTGTTTTTT.

The chain couples TRBV27 to TRBJ2-7; TRBD2 matches 16 bases. J gave up 2 bases and V 1 base, and 11 bases lay outside the gene matches. CDR1 and CDR2 (germline): MNHEY, SMNVEV (reference sequence). This CDR3 is 20 amino acids long. The CDR3 DNA sequence: TGTGCCAGCAGTTTATTTAGTATGGGACTAGCGGGGGGGCTGGCCTACGAGCAGTACTTC. Its protein product is CASSLFSMGLAGGLAYEQYF.

The rearrangement uses TRBV4-3 and TRBJ1-3; no clear D gene. Germline V gene lookup returns CDR1 LGHNA and CDR2 YSLEER. The CDR3 has 14 residues. The V end lost 1 base, the J end lost 2 bases, and 6 bases lay between the germline ends. DNA of the CDR3: TGCGCCAGCAGCCAAGGCCGAACTGGAAACACCATATATTTT. Translation: CASSQGRTGNTIYF.

The V call is TRBV19, the J call TRBJ1-1; D uncertain. The V end lost 4 bases, the J end lost 1 base, and 13 bases lay between the germline ends. This CDR3 has 15 residues. In germline, CDR1 is LNHDA, CDR2 SQIVND (reference sequence). The CDR3 is CASSTPGGRNTEAFF. The CDR3 DNA reads as TGTGCCAGTAGTACGCCGGGAGGCAGGAACACTGAAGCTTTCTTT.

The chain is built from TRBV7-3 and TRBJ1-1, with D hard to call. V lost 1 base to trimming and J lost 1 base, with 10 bases between them. This CDR3 contains 15 residues. Germline CDR1 SGHTA, CDR2 FQGTGA. The CDR3 loop reads CASSLMSGSNTEAFF. The CDR3 nucleotides are TGTGCCAGCAGCTTAATGTCAGGCTCGAACACTGAAGCTTTCTTT.

V is TRBV18 and J is TRBJ1-1; D unresolved. Trimming shortened V by 3 bases and J by 3 bases, and 14 bases separated the two germline ends. The CDR3 consists of 15 residues. CDR1 is KGHSH, CDR2 LQKENI, per germline. The CDR3 bases are TGTGCCAGCTCACCTGACGGGGAAGGGTACACTGAAGCTTTCTTT. Translation gives CASSPDGEGYTEAFF.

This chain uses TRBV18 with TRBJ1-1; no clear D. Trimming removed 3 bases at V and 3 bases at J, with 14 bases between. The germline CDR1 and CDR2 sequences are KGHSH and LQKENI. The CDR3 length is 15 residues. CDR3 sequence reads: CASSPSLEGYTEAFF. CDR3 bases: TGTGCCAGCTCACCGTCCCTCGAGGGATACACTGAAGCTTTCTTT.

The CDR3 coding sequence is TGTGCAAGTCGCTTGGGTGCTCCGGGACTAGCGGGGGGCCACAGCTCCTACGAGCAGTACTTC. Its protein is CASRLGAPGLAGGHSSYEQYF. This sequence joins TRBV12-2 and TRBJ2-7; no DNA check was done on the table's D call, TRBD2. TRBV12-2 is listed as a pseudogene. This CDR3 comprises 21 residues.

The chain has TRBV7-9 and TRBJ2-2; 7 positions agree with TRBD1. CDR3 size: 19 residues. Trimming took 1 base from V and 0 from J; bases not matched to a gene: 11. CDR1 and CDR2 (germline): SEHNR, FQNEAQ (reference sequence). For the CDR3, the DNA is TGTGCCAGCAGCTTAGGTGTCATGAGGGGGCCCTCGAACACCGGGGAGCTGTTTTTT. Its translation: CASSLGVMRGPSNTGELFF.

CDR3 protein: CASSMPVSANQPQHF. CDR3 sequence (DNA): TGTGCCAGTAGTATGCCCGTCTCAGCCAATCAGCCCCAGCATTTT. This chain connects TRBV19 to TRBJ1-5; D is ambiguous. V lost 3 bases, J lost 3 bases, and 12 bases lay in between. This CDR3 has 15 amino acids. Germline CDR1 LNHDA, CDR2 SQIVND (reference sequence).

This chain connects TRBV10-3 to TRBJ1-4, with D maybe TRBD1 (5 bases). Germline V gives CDR1 ENHRY, CDR2 SYGVKD. The CDR3 is 17 residues long. V was clipped by 3 bases and J by 0 bases, with 14 bases between them. This CDR3 reads CAISDGAAVATNEKLFF. CDR3 nucleotide sequence: TGTGCCATCAGTGACGGGGCCGCCGTTGCAACTAATGAAAAACTGTTTTTT.

Concerning this clone: At the DNA level, this CDR3 is encoded by other sequences in the same sample as well. This chain uses TRBV6-5 with TRBJ1-2, with a weak D call TRBD1 (5 bases). The CDR3 has 13 residues. The V end lost 2 bases, the J end lost 5 bases, and 9 bases lay between the germline ends. CDR1 MNHEY and CDR2 SVGAGI come from the germline V gene. The CDR3 sequence is CASSYLDRYGYTF. The CDR3 bases are TGTGCCAGCAGTTACCTAGACAGATATGGCTACACCTTC.

V gene TRBV5-5 combines with J gene TRBJ2-3; a weak D match, TRBD2 (6 bases). V was clipped by 6 bases and J by 0 bases, with 14 bases between them. This CDR3 has 15 residues. Germline V gene data show CDR1 as SGHKS and CDR2 as YYEKEE (reference sequence). CDR3 sequence (DNA): TGTGCCAGCAACTTCGGGACTTCTAGCACAGATACGCAGTATTTT. Translated: CASNFGTSSTDTQYF.

J is TRBJ1-1 and V is TRBV6-1; D unresolved. This CDR3 region has 14 residues. V was trimmed by 3 bases and J by 11 bases, leaving 19 bases between them. From germline, CDR1 is MNHNS and CDR2 SASEGT. The CDR3 here is CASSERVWQVKAFF. The CDR3 coding sequence is TGTGCCAGCAGTGAGCGGGTTTGGCAGGTAAAGGCTTTCTTT.

V gene TRBV6-5 combines with J gene TRBJ1-2; no definite D call. Looked up from germline, CDR1 is MNHEY and CDR2 is SVGAGI. The germline V and J ends were trimmed by 7 bases and 5 bases, with 17 bases remaining between them. This CDR3 is 14 amino acids long. The CDR3 nucleotides are TGTGCCAGCACCTTGAACAGAAAACTTTATGGCTACACCTTC. Encoded protein: CASTLNRKLYGYTF.

The chain has TRBV28 and TRBJ1-1; 11 bases line up with TRBD1. CDR3 size: 15 residues. With 2 bases clipped from V and 4 bases from J, the junction kept 3 bases outside the gene matches. Germline assignment: CDR1 MDHEN and CDR2 SYDVKM. CDR3 DNA: TGTGCCAGCAGTTTAGTTGGGACAGGGGGCACTGAAGCTTTCTTT. It translates to CASSLVGTGGTEAFF.